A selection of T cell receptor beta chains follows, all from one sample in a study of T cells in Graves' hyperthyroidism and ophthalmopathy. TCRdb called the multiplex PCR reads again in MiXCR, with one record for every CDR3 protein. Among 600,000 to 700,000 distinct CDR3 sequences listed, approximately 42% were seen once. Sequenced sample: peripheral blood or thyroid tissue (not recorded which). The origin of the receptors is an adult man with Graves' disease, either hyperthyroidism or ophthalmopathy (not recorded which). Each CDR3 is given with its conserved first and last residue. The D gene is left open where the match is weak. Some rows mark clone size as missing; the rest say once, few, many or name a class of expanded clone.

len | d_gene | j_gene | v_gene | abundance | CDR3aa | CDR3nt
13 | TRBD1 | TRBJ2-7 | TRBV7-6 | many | CASGTGRTYEQYF | TGTGCCAGCGGGACAGGGCGGACCTACGAGCAGTACTTC
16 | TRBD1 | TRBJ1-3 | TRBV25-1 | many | CASSAFGTGAGNTIYF | TGTGCCAGCAGTGCCTTTGGGACAGGGGCTGGAAACACCATATATTTT
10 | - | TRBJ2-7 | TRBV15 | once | CATSRDGQNF | TGTGCCACCAGCAGAGATGGGCAGAACTTC
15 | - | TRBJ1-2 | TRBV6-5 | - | CASSYRGFPTYGYTF | TGTGCCAGCAGTTACCGCGGGTTCCCCACGTATGGCTACACCTTC
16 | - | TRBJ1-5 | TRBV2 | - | CASSDEGNLNNQPQHF | TGTGCCAGCAGTGATGAGGGGAATCTAAACAATCAGCCCCAGCATTTT
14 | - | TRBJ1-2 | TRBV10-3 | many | CAISNLRGAYGYTF | TGTGCCATCAGTAACCTCCGGGGCGCGTATGGCTACACCTTC
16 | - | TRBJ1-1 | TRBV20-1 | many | CSARDGNRERNTEAFF | TGCAGTGCTAGAGATGGGAACAGGGAACGGAACACTGAAGCTTTCTTT
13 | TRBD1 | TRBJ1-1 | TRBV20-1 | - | CSQAGQGSTEAFF | TGCAGCCAAGCGGGACAGGGTAGCACTGAAGCTTTCTTT
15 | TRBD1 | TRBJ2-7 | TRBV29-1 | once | CSLKGQGANDYEQYF | TGCAGCTTAAAGGGACAGGGGGCAAACGACTACGAGCAGTACTTC
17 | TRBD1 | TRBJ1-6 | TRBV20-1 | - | CSARDPSQGASNSPLHF | TGCAGTGCTAGAGATCCGTCACAGGGGGCTAGTAATTCACCCCTCCACTTT
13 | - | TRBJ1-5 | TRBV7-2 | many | CASSLIQGQPQHF | TGTGCCAGCAGCTTAATACAGGGACAGCCCCAGCATTTT
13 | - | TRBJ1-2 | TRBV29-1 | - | CSLGQKLDYGYTF | TGCAGCTTGGGCCAGAAGTTAGACTATGGCTACACCTTC
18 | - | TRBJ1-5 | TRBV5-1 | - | CASSLALRRAGRDQPQHF | TGCGCCAGCAGCTTGGCCCTGCGCAGGGCCGGTAGGGATCAGCCCCAGCATTTT
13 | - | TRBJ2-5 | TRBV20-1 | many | CSAIPPLKETQYF | TGCAGTGCTATACCCCCTCTGAAAGAGACCCAGTACTTC
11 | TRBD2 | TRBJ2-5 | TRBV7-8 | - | CASRSGGEQYF | TGTGCCAGCAGATCGGGGGGGGAGCAGTACTTC
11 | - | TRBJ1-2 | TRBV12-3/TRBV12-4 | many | CASSSRQGYTF | TGTGCCAGCAGTTCCCGACAGGGCTACACCTTC
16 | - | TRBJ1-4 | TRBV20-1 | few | CSARGAEGWTNEKLFF | TGCAGTGCTAGAGGCGCCGAGGGATGGACTAATGAAAAACTGTTTTTT
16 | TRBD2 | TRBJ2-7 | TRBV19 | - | CASSTRLWGRDYEQYF | TGTGCCAGTAGCACCCGTCTTTGGGGGAGGGACTACGAGCAGTACTTC
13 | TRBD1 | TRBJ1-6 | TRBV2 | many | CASRGTGLGPLHF | TGTGCCAGCAGGGGGACAGGGCTGGGACCCCTCCACTTT
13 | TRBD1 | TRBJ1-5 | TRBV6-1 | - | CASRGTGMRPQHF | TGTGCCAGCAGGGGGACAGGGATGCGGCCCCAGCATTTT
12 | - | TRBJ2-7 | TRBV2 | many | CASSEAIYEQYF | TGTGCCAGCAGTGAGGCGATATACGAGCAGTACTTC
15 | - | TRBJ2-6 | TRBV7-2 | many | CASSPAGFGANVLTF | TGTGCCAGCAGCCCCGCGGGCTTTGGGGCCAACGTCCTGACTTTC
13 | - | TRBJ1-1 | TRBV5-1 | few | CASSLEIHTEAFF | TGCGCCAGCAGCTTAGAGATTCATACTGAAGCTTTCTTT
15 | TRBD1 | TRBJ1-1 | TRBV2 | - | CASSAGQGANTEAFF | TGTGCCAGCAGTGCTGGACAGGGGGCAAACACTGAAGCTTTCTTT
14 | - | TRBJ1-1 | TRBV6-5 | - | CASSYSGSSTEAFF | TGTGCCAGCAGTTACTCGGGGTCGAGCACTGAAGCTTTCTTT
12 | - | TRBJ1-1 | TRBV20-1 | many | CSASWGNTEAFF | TGCAGTGCTAGTTGGGGGAACACTGAAGCTTTCTTT
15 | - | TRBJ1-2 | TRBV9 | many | CASSVDRMGAYGYTF | TGTGCCAGCAGCGTCGATCGAATGGGCGCCTATGGCTACACCTTC
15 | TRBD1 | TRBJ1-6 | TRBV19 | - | CASSKGQGHNSPLHF | TGTGCCAGTAGTAAGGGACAGGGCCATAATTCACCCCTCCACTTT
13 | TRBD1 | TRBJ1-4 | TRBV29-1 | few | CSGTMTGNEKLFF | TGCAGCGGGACAATGACAGGGAATGAAAAACTGTTTTTT
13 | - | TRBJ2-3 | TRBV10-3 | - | CASSYSTDSAQYF | TGTGCCAGCAGTTACTCGACTGACTCAGCGCAGTATTTT
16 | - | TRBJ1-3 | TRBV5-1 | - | CASSLDLTASGNTIYF | TGCGCCAGCAGCTTGGATCTGACTGCCTCTGGAAACACCATATATTTT
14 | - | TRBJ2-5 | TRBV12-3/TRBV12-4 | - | CASSLRRRGETQYF | TGTGCCAGCAGTTTGCGGCGGAGGGGTGAGACCCAGTACTTC
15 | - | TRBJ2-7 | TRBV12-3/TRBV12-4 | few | CASSQVADLGYEQYF | TGTGCCAGCAGTCAGGTCGCGGACCTGGGGTACGAGCAGTACTTC
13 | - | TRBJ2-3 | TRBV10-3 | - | CAISVGAPDTQYF | TGTGCCATCAGTGTTGGTGCTCCAGATACGCAGTATTTT
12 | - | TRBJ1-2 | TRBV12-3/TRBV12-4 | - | CASSFAGAGYTF | TGTGCCAGCAGTTTCGCCGGGGCTGGCTACACCTTC
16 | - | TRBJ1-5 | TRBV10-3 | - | CAISAGTGGVGQPQHF | TGTGCCATCAGTGCCGGGACTGGGGGCGTGGGTCAGCCCCAGCATTTT
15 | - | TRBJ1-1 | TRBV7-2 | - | CASSPGRGRVAEAFF | TGTGCCAGCAGCCCCGGGCGGGGTAGAGTCGCTGAAGCTTTCTTT
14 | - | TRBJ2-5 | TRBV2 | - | CASSGQAHQETQYF | TGTGCCAGCAGTGGACAGGCGCACCAAGAGACCCAGTACTTC
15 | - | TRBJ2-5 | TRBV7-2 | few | CASSLDLGRKETQYF | TGTGCCAGCAGCTTAGATCTGGGGAGGAAGGAGACCCAGTACTTC
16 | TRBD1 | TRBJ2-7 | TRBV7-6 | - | CASSLGTGDLTYEQYF | TGTGCCAGCAGCTTAGGGACAGGGGATTTGACCTACGAGCAGTACTTC
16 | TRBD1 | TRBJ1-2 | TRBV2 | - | CASSLETGAQGNGYTF | TGTGCCAGCAGCTTGGAGACAGGGGCGCAGGGAAATGGCTACACCTTC
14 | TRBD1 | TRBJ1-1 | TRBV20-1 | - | CSARDRRQGREAFF | TGCAGTGCTAGAGATCGGAGACAGGGGCGAGAAGCTTTCTTT
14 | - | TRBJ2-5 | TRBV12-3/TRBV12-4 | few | CASSSGLVGETQYF | TGTGCCAGCAGTTCGGGACTGGTGGGAGAGACCCAGTACTTC
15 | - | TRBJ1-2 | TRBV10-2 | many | CASSLQGLMDHGYTF | TGCGCCAGCAGTCTGCAGGGGTTGATGGATCATGGCTACACCTTC
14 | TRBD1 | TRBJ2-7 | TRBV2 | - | CASSADRGSYEQYF | TGTGCCAGCAGTGCTGACAGGGGCTCCTACGAGCAGTACTTC
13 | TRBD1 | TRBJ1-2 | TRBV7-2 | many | CASSLTGWSGYTF | TGTGCCAGCAGCTTGACAGGGTGGAGTGGCTACACCTTC
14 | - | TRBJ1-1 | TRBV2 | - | CASSLKHWNTEAFF | TGTGCCAGCAGTTTAAAACACTGGAACACTGAAGCTTTCTTT
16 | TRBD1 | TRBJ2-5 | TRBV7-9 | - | CASSSHDLQGAETQYF | TGTGCCAGCAGCTCGCACGACCTACAGGGGGCGGAGACCCAGTACTTC
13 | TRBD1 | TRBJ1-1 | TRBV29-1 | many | CSGRQGQHTEAFF | TGCAGCGGGCGACAGGGACAGCACACTGAAGCTTTCTTT
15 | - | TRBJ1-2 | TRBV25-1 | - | CASSEVTRANYGYTF | TGTGCCAGCAGTGAAGTGACAAGGGCTAACTATGGCTACACCTTC
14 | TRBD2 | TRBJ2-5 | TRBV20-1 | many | CSAALAGAVGTQYF | TGCAGTGCCGCACTAGCGGGGGCTGTTGGGACCCAGTACTTC
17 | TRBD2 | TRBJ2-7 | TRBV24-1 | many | CATSDSTGTSEAYEQYF | TGTGCCACCAGTGATTCAACCGGGACTAGCGAAGCCTACGAGCAGTACTTC
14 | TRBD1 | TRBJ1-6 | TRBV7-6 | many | CASSWTGGSSPLHF | TGTGCCAGCAGCTGGACAGGGGGCTCCTCACCCCTCCACTTT
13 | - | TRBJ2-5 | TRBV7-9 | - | CASRGGPRETQYF | TGTGCCAGCAGAGGGGGACCCCGGGAGACCCAGTACTTC
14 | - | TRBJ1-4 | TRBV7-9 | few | CASSPYLNGEKLFF | TGTGCCAGCAGTCCGTACCTAAACGGGGAAAAACTGTTTTTT
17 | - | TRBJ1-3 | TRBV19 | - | CASSMSLGPAGGNTIYF | TGTGCCAGTAGTATGTCTCTCGGCCCGGCGGGCGGAAACACCATATATTTT
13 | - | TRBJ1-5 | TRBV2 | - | CASMPGDGQPQHF | TGTGCCAGCATGCCAGGGGATGGACAGCCCCAGCATTTT
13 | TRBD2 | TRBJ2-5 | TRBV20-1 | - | CSASSAGGETQYF | TGCAGTGCTAGTTCGGCGGGGGGGGAGACCCAGTACTTC
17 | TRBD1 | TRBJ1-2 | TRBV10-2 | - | CASSPPSGDRSNYGYTF | TGCGCCAGCAGCCCCCCCAGTGGGGACAGGTCCAACTATGGCTACACCTTC